Below are 10 T cell receptor beta chains sequenced from a single sample in a study of vaccination effects on CD4 cells after COVID-19. Under the ViraFEST assay, PBMC were stimulated with viral peptide pools so that antigen-specific CD4+ T cells expanded. Sequencing was performed afterwards. The authors isolated CD4+ T cells after around nine days of culture. Vaccine recipients had no previous SARS-CoV-2 infection; their nucleocapsid antibodies were negative. No cognate antigen is known for these TCRs. The method was immunoSEQ multiplex PCR; TCRdb's version includes in-frame clones alone and lacks a portion of them. The data contain around 63,000 clones, roughly 80% of them singletons. Specimen: CD4+ T cells from PBMCs cultured with HCoV-OC43 spike peptides, collected before COVID-19 vaccination. The subset denotes: HCoV-OC43 spike overlapping peptide pool stimulation. These receptors all stem from a human donor who received a COVID-19 vaccine.

The rearrangement uses TRBV27 and TRBJ1-2, with D perhaps matching TRBD1 (5 bases). Trimming cost V 5 bases and J 4 bases, with 17 bases left between them. The CDR3 contains 15 residues. Germline V gives CDR1 MNHEY, CDR2 SMNVEV (reference sequence). This CDR3 reads CASSPGTYDRYGYTF. The CDR3 region has the DNA TGTGCCAGCAGTCCTGGGACGTATGACCGCTATGGCTACACCTTC.

The chain is built from TRBV18 and TRBJ1-2, with D tentatively TRBD1 (6 bases). The V end was cut by 3 bases, the J end by 4 bases, with 12 bases between. The CDR3 contains 14 residues. The germline gives CDR1 KGHSH, CDR2 LQKENI. In nucleotides, the CDR3 is TGTGCCAGCTCACCGCCAGGGGTCGGCTATGGCTACACCTTC. Its protein is CASSPPGVGYGYTF.

The rearrangement joins TRBV28 to TRBJ1-6; no definite D call. This CDR3 has 12 amino acids. Germline assignment: CDR1 MDHEN and CDR2 SYDVKM. Trimming took 5 bases from V and 14 from J, leaving 13 bases between them. Here the CDR3 DNA reads TGTGCCAGCAGTGTCCTGACTGGATCCCTCCACTTT. Its protein is CASSVLTGSLHF.

V usage is TRBV9 and J usage is TRBJ2-6; maybe TRBD1 (8 bases). The V end was cut by 3 bases, the J end by 4 bases, with 17 bases between. The CDR3 has 17 amino acids. Germline V gives CDR1 SGDLS, CDR2 YYNGEE. The CDR3 DNA follows: TGTGCCAGCAGCGCTGGGAGGGACAGGTCCGGGGCCAACGTCCTGACTTTC. Residues: CASSAGRDRSGANVLTF. The full variable domain, rest sourced from reference TRBV9 and TRBJ2-6, is DSGVTQTPKHLITATGQRVTLRCSPRSGDLSVYWYQQSLDQGLQFLIQYYNGEERAKGNILERFSAQQFPDLHSELNLSSLELGDSALYFCASSAGRDRSGANVLTFGAGSRLTVL.

This clone has only one observation. The chain combines TRBV5-1 with TRBJ2-5; TRBD1 aligns across 8 bases. The CDR3 runs to 12 residues. The V gene's germline CDR1 is SGHRS and CDR2 YFSETQ. Losses at the gene ends were 7 bases for V and 2 bases for J; bases not matched to a gene: 1. The CDR3 sequence: CASGTGQETQYF. CDR3 in DNA: TGCGCCAGCGGGACAGGTCAAGAGACCCAGTACTTC.

The genes are TRBV30 and TRBJ1-2, with TRBD1 as a possible D gene (5 bases). From germline, CDR1 is GTSNPN and CDR2 SVGIG (reference sequence). The CDR3 has 13 amino acids. Trimming removed 8 bases from V and 7 bases from J, with 20 bases in between. The CDR3 loop is CAGTDNLGAGYTF. DNA for the CDR3: TGTGCCGGGACGGACAACCTTGGGGCTGGCTACACCTTC.

The gene calls are TRBV5-5 and TRBJ1-6; 9 bases align to TRBD1. This CDR3 contains 16 residues. Germline trimming cut 5 bases from V and 9 bases from J; bases unmatched to any gene: 12. Germline CDR1 reads SGHKS; CDR2 reads YYEKEE (reference sequence). CDR3 coding DNA: TGTGCCAGCAGTCCGGGACAGGGAGGGTTGGGTTCACCCCTCCACTTT. Its protein is CASSPGQGGLGSPLHF.

This chain joins TRBV6-1 and TRBJ1-2, with 8 bases identical to TRBD1. CDR1 and CDR2 (germline): MNHNS, SASEGT. This CDR3 has 15 residues. With V trimmed by 2 bases and J by 6 bases, 8 bases remained unmatched. CDR3: CASSESRAGGNGYTF. The DNA of the CDR3 is TGTGCCAGCAGTGAATCTAGGGCAGGGGGCAATGGCTACACCTTC.

The genes are TRBV5-4 and TRBJ2-2; tentatively, D is TRBD1 (6 bases). CDR3 length: 14 amino acids. Trimming cost V 3 bases and J 2 bases, with 8 bases left between them. Germline loops: CDR1 SGHNT, CDR2 YYREEE (reference sequence). DNA of the CDR3: TGTGCCAGCAGCTGGGACACTAACACCGGGGAGCTGTTTTTT. Protein product: CASSWDTNTGELFF.

This clone turned up a few times. The rearrangement joins TRBV14 to TRBJ2-2; D remains unclear. The CDR3 totals 13 residues. Looked up from germline, CDR1 is SGHDN and CDR2 is FVKESK. Trimming removed 4 bases from V and 5 bases from J, with 8 bases in between. CDR3 sequence (DNA): TGTGCCAGCAGCCTTAGGGAAACCGGGGAGCTGTTTTTT. Its protein product is CASSLRETGELFF.